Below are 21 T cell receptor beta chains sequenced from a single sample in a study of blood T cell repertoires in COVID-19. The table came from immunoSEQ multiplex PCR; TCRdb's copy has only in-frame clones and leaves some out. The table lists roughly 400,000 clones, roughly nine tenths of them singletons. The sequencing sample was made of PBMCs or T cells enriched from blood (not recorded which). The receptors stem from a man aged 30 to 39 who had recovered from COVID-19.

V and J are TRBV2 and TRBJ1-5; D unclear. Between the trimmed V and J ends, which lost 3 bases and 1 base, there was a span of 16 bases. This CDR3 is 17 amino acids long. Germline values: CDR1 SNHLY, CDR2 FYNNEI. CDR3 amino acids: CASSDIGAGNSNQPQHF. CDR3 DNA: TGTGCCAGCAGTGATATCGGTGCGGGGAACAGCAATCAGCCCCAGCATTTT. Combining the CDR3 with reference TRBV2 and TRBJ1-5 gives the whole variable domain EPEVTQTPSHQVTQMGQEVILRCVPISNHLYFYWYRQILGQKVEFLVSFYNNEISEKSEIFDDQFSVERPDGSNFTLKIRSTKLEDSAMYFCASSDIGAGNSNQPQHFGDGTRLSIL.

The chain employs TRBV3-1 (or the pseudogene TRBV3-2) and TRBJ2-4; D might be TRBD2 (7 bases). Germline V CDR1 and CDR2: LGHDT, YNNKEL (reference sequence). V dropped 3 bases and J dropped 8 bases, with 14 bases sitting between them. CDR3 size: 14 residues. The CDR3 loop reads CASSQAGAWYIQYF. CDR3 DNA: TGTGCCAGCAGCCAGGCGGGGGCGTGGTACATTCAGTACTTC.

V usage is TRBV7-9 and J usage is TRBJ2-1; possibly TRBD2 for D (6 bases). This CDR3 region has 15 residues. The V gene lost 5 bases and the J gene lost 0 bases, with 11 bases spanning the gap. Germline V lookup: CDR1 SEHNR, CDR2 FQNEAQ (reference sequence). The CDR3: CASSPKTSSYNEQFF. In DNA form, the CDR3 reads TGTGCCAGCAGCCCCAAGACTAGCTCCTACAATGAGCAGTTCTTC. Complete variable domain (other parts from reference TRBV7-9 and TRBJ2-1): DTGVSQNPRHKITKRGQNVTFRCDPISEHNRLYWYRQTLGQGPEFLTYFQNEAQLEKSRLLSDRFSAERPKGSFSTLEIQRTEQGDSAMYLCASSPKTSSYNEQFFGPGTRLTVL.

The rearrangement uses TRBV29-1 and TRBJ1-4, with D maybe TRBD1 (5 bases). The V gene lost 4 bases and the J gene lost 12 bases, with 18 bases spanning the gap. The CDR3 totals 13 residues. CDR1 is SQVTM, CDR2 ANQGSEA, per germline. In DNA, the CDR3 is TGCAGCGTTGGGGGACCCGGGAGGGTAGAACTGTTTTTT. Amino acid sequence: CSVGGPGRVELFF.

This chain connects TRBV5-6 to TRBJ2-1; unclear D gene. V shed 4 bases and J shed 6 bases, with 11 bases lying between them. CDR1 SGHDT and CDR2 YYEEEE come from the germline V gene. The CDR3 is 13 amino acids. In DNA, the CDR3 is TGTGCCAGCAGCGGATACCAGGTCAATGAGCAGTTCTTC. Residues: CASSGYQVNEQFF.

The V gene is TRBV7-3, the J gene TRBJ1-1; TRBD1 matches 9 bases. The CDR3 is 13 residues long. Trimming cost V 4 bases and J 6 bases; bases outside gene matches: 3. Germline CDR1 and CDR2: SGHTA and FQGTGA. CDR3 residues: CASSSRDRAEAFF. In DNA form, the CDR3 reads TGTGCCAGCAGCTCCCGGGACAGGGCTGAAGCTTTCTTT.

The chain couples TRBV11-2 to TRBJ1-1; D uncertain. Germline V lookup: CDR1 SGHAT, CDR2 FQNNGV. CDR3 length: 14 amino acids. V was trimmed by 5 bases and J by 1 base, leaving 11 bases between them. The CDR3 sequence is CASSIAAANTEAFF. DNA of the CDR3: TGTGCCAGCAGCATCGCGGCGGCGAACACTGAAGCTTTCTTT.

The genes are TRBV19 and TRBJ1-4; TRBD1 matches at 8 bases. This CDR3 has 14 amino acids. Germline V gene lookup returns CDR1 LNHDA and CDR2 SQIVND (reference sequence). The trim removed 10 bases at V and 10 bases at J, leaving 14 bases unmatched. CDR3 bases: TGTGCCACTTACGACCCGGGACAGGAGAGAAAACTGTTTTTT. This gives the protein CATYDPGQERKLFF.

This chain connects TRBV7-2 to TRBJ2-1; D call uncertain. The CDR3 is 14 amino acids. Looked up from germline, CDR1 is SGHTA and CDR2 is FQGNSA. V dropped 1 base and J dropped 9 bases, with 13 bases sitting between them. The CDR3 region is CASSLVPRTGEQFF. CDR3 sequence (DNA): TGTGCCAGCAGCTTAGTGCCTAGAACGGGTGAGCAGTTCTTC.

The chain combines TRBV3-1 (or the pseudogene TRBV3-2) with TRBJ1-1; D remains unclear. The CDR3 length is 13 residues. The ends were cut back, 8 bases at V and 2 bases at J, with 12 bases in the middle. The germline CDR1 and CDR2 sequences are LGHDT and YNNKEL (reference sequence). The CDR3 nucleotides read TGTGCCAGCCGCACTTCAAGAAACACTGAAGCTTTCTTT. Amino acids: CASRTSRNTEAFF.

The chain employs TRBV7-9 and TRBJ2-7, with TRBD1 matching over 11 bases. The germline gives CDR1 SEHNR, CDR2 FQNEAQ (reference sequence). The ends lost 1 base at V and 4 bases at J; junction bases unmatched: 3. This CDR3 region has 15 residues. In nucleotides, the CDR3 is TGTGCCAGCAGCTTAGGGACAGGGGGCGGATACGAGCAGTACTTC. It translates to CASSLGTGGGYEQYF.

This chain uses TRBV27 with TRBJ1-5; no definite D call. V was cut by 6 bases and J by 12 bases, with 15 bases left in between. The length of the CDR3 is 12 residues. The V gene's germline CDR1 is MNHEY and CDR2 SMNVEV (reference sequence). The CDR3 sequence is CASSPSGAVQHF. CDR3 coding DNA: TGTGCCAGCAGCCCCTCGGGTGCGGTCCAGCATTTT.

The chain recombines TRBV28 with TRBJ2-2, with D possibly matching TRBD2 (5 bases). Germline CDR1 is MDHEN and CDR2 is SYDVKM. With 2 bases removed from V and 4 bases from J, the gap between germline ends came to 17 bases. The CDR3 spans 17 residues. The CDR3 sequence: CASSLRGLWASTGELFF. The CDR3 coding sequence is TGTGCCAGCAGTTTACGGGGATTATGGGCCAGCACCGGGGAGCTGTTTTTT.

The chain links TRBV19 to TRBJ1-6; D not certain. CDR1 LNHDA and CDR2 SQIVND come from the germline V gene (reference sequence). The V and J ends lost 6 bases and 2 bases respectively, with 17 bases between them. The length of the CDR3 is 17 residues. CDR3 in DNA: TGTGCCAGTAGCTCCGCGGTCCTCCGACCCTATAATTCACCCCTCCACTTT. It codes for CASSSAVLRPYNSPLHF.

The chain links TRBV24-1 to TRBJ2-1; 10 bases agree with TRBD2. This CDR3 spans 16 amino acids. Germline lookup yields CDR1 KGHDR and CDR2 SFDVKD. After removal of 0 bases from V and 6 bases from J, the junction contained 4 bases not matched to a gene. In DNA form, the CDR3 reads TGTGCCACCAGTGATTTGTCCAGCGGGAGGGCCAATGAGCAGTTCTTC. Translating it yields CATSDLSSGRANEQFF.

The CDR3 DNA reads as TGTGCCAGCAGTTACGGGAGTCGCACTGAAGCTTTCTTT. Amino acid sequence: CASSYGSRTEAFF. This chain connects TRBV27 to TRBJ1-1; D unresolved. The germline CDR1 and CDR2 sequences are MNHEY and SMNVEV (reference sequence). CDR3 size: 13 residues. V lost 4 bases and J lost 4, with 10 bases in between.

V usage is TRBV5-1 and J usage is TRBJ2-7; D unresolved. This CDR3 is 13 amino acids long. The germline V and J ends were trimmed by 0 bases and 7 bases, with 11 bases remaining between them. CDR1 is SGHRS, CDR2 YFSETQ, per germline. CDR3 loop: CASSLEQLREQYF. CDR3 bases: TGCGCCAGCAGCTTGGAACAGCTCCGAGAGCAGTACTTC. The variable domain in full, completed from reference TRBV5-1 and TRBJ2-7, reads KAGVTQTPRYLIKTRGQQVTLSCSPISGHRSVSWYQQTPGQGLQFLFEYFSETQRNKGNFPGRFSGRQFSNSRSEMNVSTLELGDSALYLCASSLEQLREQYFGPGTRLTVT.

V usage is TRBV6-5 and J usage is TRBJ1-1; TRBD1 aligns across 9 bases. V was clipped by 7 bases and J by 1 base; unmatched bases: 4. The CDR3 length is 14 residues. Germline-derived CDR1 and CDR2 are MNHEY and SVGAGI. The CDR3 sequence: CASNRGQGNTEAFF. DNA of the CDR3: TGTGCCAGCAACCGGGGACAGGGGAACACTGAAGCTTTCTTT.

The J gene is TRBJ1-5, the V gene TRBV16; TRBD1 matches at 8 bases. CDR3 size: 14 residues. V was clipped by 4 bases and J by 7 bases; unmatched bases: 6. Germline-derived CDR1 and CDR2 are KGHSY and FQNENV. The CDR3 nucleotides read TGTGCCAGCAGCCTGGACAGGGTCGGACAGCCCCAGCATTTT. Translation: CASSLDRVGQPQHF. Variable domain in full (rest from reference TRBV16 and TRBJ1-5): GEEVAQTPKHLVRGEGQKAKLYCAPIKGHSYVFWYQQVLKNEFKFLISFQNENVFDETGMPKERFSAKCLPNSPCSLEIQATKLEDSAVYFCASSLDRVGQPQHFGDGTRLSIL.

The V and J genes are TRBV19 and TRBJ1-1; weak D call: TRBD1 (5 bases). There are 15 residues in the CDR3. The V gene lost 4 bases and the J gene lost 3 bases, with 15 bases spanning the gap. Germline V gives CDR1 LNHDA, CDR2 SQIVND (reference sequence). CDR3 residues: CASSTRGGRDTEAFF. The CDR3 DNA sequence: TGTGCCAGTAGTACCCGGGGGGGACGTGACACTGAAGCTTTCTTT.

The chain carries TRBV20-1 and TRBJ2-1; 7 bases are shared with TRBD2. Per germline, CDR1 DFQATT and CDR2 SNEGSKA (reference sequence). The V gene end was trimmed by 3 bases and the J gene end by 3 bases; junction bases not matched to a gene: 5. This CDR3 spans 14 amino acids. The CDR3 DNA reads TGCAGTGCTAGTCTCCAGCGGGACTACAATGAGCAGTTCTTC. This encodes CSASLQRDYNEQFF.